The source of this T cell receptor beta chain is a study of early T cells in non-severe SARS-CoV-2 infection. At the level of the study: Unsorted whole blood bulk RNA was sequenced, with unpaired chains.

Molecules of cDNA were individually given unique molecular identifiers that were attached to them. MiXCR, applied by TCRdb to the 5' RACE reads, yields one record per CDR3 protein. The table records some 75,000 distinct CDR3 sequences, about 13% of them present only once. Findings and caveats of the study: In VDJdb matching, anti-spike CD8 responses were favored while private and CD4 specificities went missing.

The CDR3 covers 13 residues. V shed 2 bases and J shed 9 bases, with 14 bases lying between them. The germline CDR1 and CDR2 sequences are GTSNPN and SVGIG (reference sequence). This clonotype was counted only a few times. The antigen remains undetermined. Sequencing was carried out using whole blood. The genes are TRBV30 and TRBJ1-5; D is possibly TRBD1 (5 bases). The clonotype was recovered from an adult who was a healthcare worker with PCR-confirmed SARS-CoV-2 infection or an uninfected control (not recorded which). CDR3: CAWSMGEQWPQHF. The CDR3 DNA reads as TGTGCCTGGAGTATGGGGGAGCAGTGGCCCCAGCATTTT. Variable domain in full (rest from reference TRBV30 and TRBJ1-5): SQTIHQWPATLVQPVGSPLSLECTVEGTSNPNLYWYRQAAGRGLQLLFYSVGIGQISSEVPQNLSASRPQDRQFILSSKKLLLSDSGFYLCAWSMGEQWPQHFGDGTRLSIL.